This T cell receptor (beta chain) stems from a study of T cell repertoires in ileal Crohn's disease. Background on the study: At surgery, more than 30% of patients smoked, with median disease duration 7.9 years.

Whole-study results and caveats: High-frequency clones were more common in sorted CD8 than CD4 cells. Active smokers at surgery had more clonal expansions than non-smokers.

Germline-derived CDR1 and CDR2 are SNHLY and FYNNEI. The CDR3 covers 15 residues. The data were produced by immunoSEQ multiplex PCR, yet TCRdb's version contains in-frame clones alone and is incomplete. The sample lists 25,000 to 30,000 clones; around four fifths were seen once. Turning to this clone: Its antigen is not known.

This clonotype originated in an adult with Crohn's disease. Material for sequencing was ileal tissue. The chain uses TRBV2 and TRBJ2-5, with 9 bases that match TRBD2. Matching the DNA end better, TRBJ2-7 makes the J call doubtful. The chain's CDR3 is CASRPTSGGANEQYF. The CDR3 DNA reads TGTGCCAGCAGACCGACTAGCGGAGGAGCCAACGAGCAGTACTTC.